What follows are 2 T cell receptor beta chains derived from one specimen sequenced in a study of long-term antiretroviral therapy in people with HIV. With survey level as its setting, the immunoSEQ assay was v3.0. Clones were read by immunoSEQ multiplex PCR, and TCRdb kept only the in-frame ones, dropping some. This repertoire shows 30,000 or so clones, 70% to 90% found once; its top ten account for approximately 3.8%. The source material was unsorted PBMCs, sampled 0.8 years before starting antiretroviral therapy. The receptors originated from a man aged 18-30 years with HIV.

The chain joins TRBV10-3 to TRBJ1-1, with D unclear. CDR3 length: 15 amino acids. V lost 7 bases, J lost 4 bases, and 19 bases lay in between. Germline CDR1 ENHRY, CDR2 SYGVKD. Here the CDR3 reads CAITQGPPGSTEAFF. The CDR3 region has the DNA TGTGCCATCACTCAAGGTCCACCCGGGAGCACTGAAGCTTTCTTT.

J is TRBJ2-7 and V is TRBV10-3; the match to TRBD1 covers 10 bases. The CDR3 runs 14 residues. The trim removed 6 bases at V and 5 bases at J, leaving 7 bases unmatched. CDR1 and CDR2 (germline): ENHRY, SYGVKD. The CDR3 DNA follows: TGTGCCATCAGCCGGACAGGGGGTTTGGACGAGCAGTACTTC. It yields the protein CAISRTGGLDEQYF.